This T cell receptor (beta chain) was retrieved from a study of shared clonotypes between healthy human individuals. The study, taken as a whole, reports: Richness estimates generally favored naive over memory subsets.

This clone appeared a single time. Its specificity is not known. Assay used: immunoSEQ multiplex PCR; TCRdb lists only in-frame clones, some missing. The sample contains about 2.1 million clones, about 94% of which appear only once. The CDR3 is 14 residues long. Germline CDR1 reads SQVTM; CDR2 reads ANQGSEA. Trimming took off 4 bases at V and 2 bases at J, with 13 bases between the two ends. Only CD45RO-negative cells positively selected for CCR7 counted as naive CD8 cells, so terminally differentiated effector memory CD45RA+ cells were excluded. The clonotype comes from a man aged 18-30 years in good health. Some clones in this sample may be carry-over from other donors' samples. V is TRBV29-1 and J is TRBJ2-3, with D possibly being TRBD1 (6 bases). Sequenced material: naive CD8+ T cells from PBMCs. The CDR3 loop reads CSVGRGLATDTQYF. The CDR3 DNA reads TGCAGCGTTGGCAGGGGCCTAGCCACAGATACGCAGTATTTT.